The TCR beta chain under discussion was sequenced for a study of blood T cell repertoires in COVID-19. Study-level information: The analysed material was cDNA or gDNA that came from T cells, B-cell-depleted T cells, or PBMCs.

Germline values: CDR1 KGHSH, CDR2 LQKENI. The CDR3 is 15 amino acids. J was trimmed by 10 bases and V by 2 bases; bases with no gene match: 4. The sample holds one count of this clone. Seattle participants joined during active infection and were tracked over time. TCRdb's table, derived via immunoSEQ multiplex PCR, lists solely in-frame clones and lacks some. Of roughly 260,000 clones in the sample, 80% to 95% were seen once. This receptor was identified in a person aged 18 to 35 with COVID-19, enrolled during active disease. This chain links TRBV18 with TRBJ1-6, with 11 bases identical to TRBD1. The sequencing input was peripheral blood. CDR3 residues: CASSPGQGAGSPLHF. CDR3 coding DNA: TGTGCCAGCTCACCAGGACAGGGGGCCGGGTCACCCCTCCACTTT.